This T cell receptor (beta chain) came from a study of cytomegalovirus exposure and HLA in healthy donors. Points from the study as a whole: Per published accounts, TCR beta sequences correctly predicted the HLA-A and HLA-B alleles of most subjects.

Concerning this clone itself: What it recognizes is unknown.

The study ran its PCR with 60 Vbeta and 13 Jbeta primers. The data were produced by immunoSEQ multiplex PCR, yet TCRdb's version contains in-frame clones alone and is incomplete. The sample gives 160,000 or so clones, 75% to 90% of which show up once; approximately 1.5% is in the top ten. In germline, CDR1 is MDHEN, CDR2 SYDVKM. The V segment lost 2 bases and the J segment 4 bases; nucleotides outside the gene matches: 3. This CDR3 spans 15 amino acids. The receptor comes from a young woman in good health and CMV-seronegative. The gene calls are TRBV28 and TRBJ1-5; the match to TRBD1 covers 9 bases. Sequencing was done on a sample of PBMCs. The CDR3 here is CASSLGTGFNQPQHF. CDR3 in DNA: TGTGCCAGCAGTTTAGGGACAGGGTTTAATCAGCCCCAGCATTTT.